The present T cell receptor beta chain was sequenced within a study of blood T cell repertoires in COVID-19. Study-level background: T cells, B-cell-depleted T cells, or PBMCs supplied cDNA or gDNA.

Participant reports of clinical history set cohort assignment. Two consecutive negative NP/OP PCR tests, clearance, or resolved symptoms defined Cohort 3 recovery. Per the original data handling: Amplification of reference gene primers provided the estimated nucleated cell counts. Sequencing used immunoSEQ multiplex PCR; TCRdb keeps in-frame clones, though not all of them. V and J calls and clone size are those listed in that table; D and trimming were worked out from the DNA. The sample has nearly 350,000 clones, about 90% seen once; the top ten hold roughly 1%. The source of this sequence is a woman aged 25 to 39 who had recovered from COVID-19. Input material: PBMCs or T cells enriched from blood (not recorded which).

The CDR3 nucleotides are TGTGCCAGCAGCCCCATGACACATTCGGGGGATACGCAGTATTTT. Amino acids: CASSPMTHSGDTQYF. The chain employs TRBV3-1 (or the pseudogene TRBV3-2) and TRBJ2-3; TRBD2 is a possible D gene (5 bases). The germline CDR1 and CDR2 sequences are LGHDT and YNNKEL (reference sequence). Deletions cut 4 bases from V and 6 bases from J, with 17 bases between. There are 15 residues in the CDR3.